This T cell receptor (beta chain) is drawn from a study of breast tumors, draining lymph nodes, adjacent tissues (dated by TCRdb to about 2016). Background on the whole study: The study compared TCR beta repertoires across tumor, adjacent nontumor tissue and axillary lymph nodes from breast cancer patients. In human breast cancer, the study set out to evaluate how tumor, surrounding tissue and draining lymph node repertoires relate to one another and whether T cells may move between these sites. The investigation overall reported the following: The conclusion that tumor T cells originate in lymph nodes was framed as consistent with a hypothesis rather than directly demonstrated. The data were considered consistent with the idea that most tumor T cells come from the lymph node and then expand in tumor tissue. Tumor and nontumor tissue repertoires were found to be significantly more similar in luminal-like than in basal-like breast cancer. Tumor T-cell repertoires showed less diversity than lymph node repertoires and more diversity than nontumor tissue repertoires, and tumor T-cell repertoires showed preferential V and J gene usage.

The CDR3 holds 15 amino acids from the cysteine to the phenylalanine. The entry retains the CDR3 DNA only, 45 bases that are in frame from base 1. Trimming removed 0 bases from V and 4 bases from J, leaving 12 bases between the germline ends. Sequences MNHNS (CDR1) and SASEGT (CDR2) are obtained from the germline V gene. The lymph node samples were taken from the axillary draining lymph nodes of breast cancer patients. This clonotype showed up many times. Its specific antigen is unknown. The input lacks base qualities; no much larger clone sits a single base away. The listed sequencing device is Illumina HiSeq 2000. Multiplex PCR amplification was used to generate the TCR beta chain libraries. High-throughput sequencing was used to analyze the amplified TCR beta chain products. TCRdb's own reprocessing of the public reads used fastp at Q25 and MiXCR and kept productive beta chains. Every entry covers one CDR3 protein and lists the most common genes and DNA from its rows. The table for this sample lists around 140,000 distinct CDR3 sequences; 32% of them were counted only once. The ten top clones hold roughly 2.2% of the sample.

Sequenced: axillary lymph node tissue. The receptor was isolated from a female donor with breast cancer. Some clones in this sample may be carry-over from other donors' samples. The sequence joins TRBV6-1 to TRBJ2-5; the D gene lacks a confident call. The nucleotide sequence reads as follows: TGTGCCAGCAGTGAAGCGACCCCGCGAGGAGAGACCCAGTACTTC. This is translated as CASSEATPRGETQYF.